This passage covers 18 T cell receptor beta chains from one sample sequenced in a study of blood T cells in healthy people across ages. Next came a second PCR, run for roughly 6 to 11 cycles, which used a sample-barcoded 5' primer along with a J-beta primer mix. TCRdb reprocessed the 5' RACE reads with MiXCR, giving one entry per CDR3 protein. The sample lists roughly 900,000 distinct CDR3 sequences, under 35% seen once, with 15% to 20% in the top ten. The sequenced material came from blood. The receptor set was obtained from a woman of 80 years or more in good health.

The J gene is TRBJ2-5, the V gene TRBV24-1, with 7 bases matching TRBD1. V dropped 4 bases and J dropped 4; count of bases not matched to a gene: 11. CDR1 is KGHDR and CDR2 is SFDVKD in the germline V gene. The length of the CDR3 is 16 residues. This chain's CDR3 is CATSESNRGLRETQYF. CDR3 nucleotides: TGTGCCACCAGTGAGAGTAACAGGGGCCTCCGAGAGACCCAGTACTTC.

This clonotype has more than one count but fewer than ten. This chain connects TRBV24-1 to TRBJ1-2; D possibly corresponds to TRBD1 (6 bases). This CDR3 contains 14 residues. CDR1 KGHDR and CDR2 SFDVKD come from the germline V gene. Trimming pared 1 base from V and 8 bases from J, leaving 13 bases between. Here the CDR3 reads CATSDFREGQGYTF. The CDR3 region has the DNA TGTGCCACCAGTGATTTCAGGGAGGGACAAGGCTACACCTTC.

This clonotype was seen ten or more times. The chain uses TRBV7-2 and TRBJ1-6, with D possibly TRBD1 on 5 matching bases. Germline-derived CDR1 and CDR2 are SGHTA and FQGNSA. V was clipped by 5 bases and J by 3 bases, with 20 bases between them. There are 18 residues in the CDR3. The CDR3 here is CASSPPGTKNDYNSPLHF. In DNA, the CDR3 is TGTGCCAGCAGCCCCCCCGGGACTAAGAACGACTATAATTCACCCCTCCACTTT. Combining the CDR3 with reference TRBV7-2 and TRBJ1-6 gives the whole variable domain GAGVSQSPSNKVTEKGKDVELRCDPISGHTALYWYRQSLGQGLEFLIYFQGNSAPDKSGLPSDRFSAERTGGSVSTLTIQRTQQEDSAVYLCASSPPGTKNDYNSPLHFGNGTRLTVT.

This sequence joins TRBV18 and TRBJ2-5, with TRBD2 as a possible D gene (5 bases). The CDR3 length is 14 residues. Trimming took 3 bases from V and 2 from J, leaving 10 bases between them. Germline CDR1 KGHSH, CDR2 LQKENI. The chain's CDR3 is CASSPKREQETQYF. CDR3 DNA sequence: TGTGCCAGCTCACCCAAGAGGGAGCAAGAGACCCAGTACTTC. Full variable domain (outside the CDR3, taken from reference TRBV18 and TRBJ2-5): NAGVMQNPRHLVRRRGQEARLRCSPMKGHSHVYWYRQLPEEGLKFMVYLQKENIIDESGMPKERFSAEFPKEGPSILRIQQVVRGDSAAYFCASSPKREQETQYFGPGTRLLVL.

This clonotype came up many times. One base away lies a much larger clone, so this may be a sequencing read error. The chain couples TRBV20-1 to TRBJ2-1; TRBD2 matches at 9 bases. Matching the DNA end better, TRBJ2-7 makes the J call doubtful. The CDR3 consists of 13 residues. Looked up from germline, CDR1 is DFQATT and CDR2 is SNEGSKA (reference sequence). CDR3 protein: CSAFSGGYNEQYF. CDR3 nucleotide sequence: TGCAGTGCCTTTAGCGGGGGCTACAATGAGCAGTACTTC.

This chain joins TRBV20-1 and TRBJ1-4, with 8 positions matching TRBD1. The germline CDR1 and CDR2 sequences are DFQATT and SNEGSKA (reference sequence). Germline trimming cut 0 bases from V and 4 bases from J; bases unmatched to any gene: 4. The CDR3 loop spans 15 amino acids. The CDR3 is CSARDAGGDNEKLFF. DNA for the CDR3: TGCAGTGCTAGAGATGCAGGGGGCGATAATGAAAAACTGTTTTTT.

Notes on this clonotype: At one end, the junction sequence differs from germline, possibly due to a read error. This chain uses TRBV7-9 with TRBJ2-1, with D possibly TRBD1 on 6 matching bases. CDR1 SEHNR and CDR2 FQNEAQ come from the germline V gene (reference sequence). The CDR3 has 15 amino acids. The CDR3 protein is CASSLTGSAHNEHFF. DNA of the CDR3: TGTGCCAGCAGCCTAACAGGGTCCGCCCACAATGAGCACTTCTTC.

V is TRBV14 and J is TRBJ2-7; D is unresolved. Germline-derived CDR1 and CDR2 are SGHDN and FVKESK. V was trimmed by 1 base and J by 4 bases, leaving 5 bases between them. The CDR3 sequence is 12 residues long. CDR3 region: CASSQVLYEQYF. CDR3 coding DNA: TGTGCCAGCAGCCAAGTTCTTTACGAGCAGTACTTC. The whole variable domain, remainder taken from reference TRBV14 and TRBJ2-7, is EAGVTQFPSHSVIEKGQTVTLRCDPISGHDNLYWYRRVMGKEIKFLLHFVKESKQDESGMPNNRFLAERTGGTYSTLKVQPAELEDSGVYFCASSQVLYEQYFGPGTRLTVT.

The chain joins TRBV5-1 to TRBJ2-1; 10 bases align to TRBD2. Germline lookup yields CDR1 SGHRS and CDR2 YFSETQ. V lost 0 bases to trimming and J lost 7 bases; unmatched junction nucleotides: 7. The CDR3 sequence is 16 residues long. Here the CDR3 reads CASSLVSGGTMNEQFF. The CDR3 DNA is TGCGCCAGCAGCTTGGTTAGCGGGGGGACAATGAATGAGCAGTTCTTC.

This sequence joins TRBV7-9 and TRBJ2-5; D not resolved. Per the germline V gene, CDR1 is SEHNR and CDR2 is FQNEAQ (reference sequence). This CDR3 comprises 15 residues. The V and J ends lost 1 base and 2 bases respectively, with 11 bases between them. CDR3 DNA: TGTGCCAGCAGCTTAGGGACGGCTGGGCAAGAGACCCAGTACTTC. Translation gives CASSLGTAGQETQYF.

In regard to this clonotype: This could be a read error, since a much larger clone is one nucleotide away. The rearrangement uses TRBV5-1 and TRBJ2-7, with 7 nucleotides matching TRBD2. Germline values: CDR1 SGHRS, CDR2 YFSETQ. The CDR3 covers 15 residues. The ends lost 0 bases at V and 6 bases at J; junction bases unmatched: 9. CDR3 residues: CASSLAGLDRGEQYF. CDR3 nucleotides: TGCGCCAGCAGCTTGGCAGGACTAGATAGGGGCGAGCAGTACTTC. Using reference TRBV5-1 and TRBJ2-7 for the parts outside the CDR3, the full variable domain is KAGVTQTPRYLIKTRGQQVTLSCSPISGHRSVSWYQQTPGQGLQFLFEYFSETQRNKGNFPGRFSGRQFSNSRSEMNVSTLELGDSALYLCASSLAGLDRGEQYFGPGTRLTVT.

At least ten counts were recorded for this clonotype. The V call is TRBV12-3 or TRBV12-4, the J call TRBJ1-5; D may be TRBD1 (5 bases). The CDR3 loop spans 15 amino acids. The V end was cut by 4 bases, the J end by 2 bases, with 12 bases between. CDR3 in DNA: TGTGCCAGCAGTTCCCAGCAGGGAGGCAATCAGCCCCAGCATTTT. It codes for CASSSQQGGNQPQHF.

The chain uses TRBV5-1 and TRBJ2-1, with 7 bases fitting TRBD2. The DNA matches TRBJ2-7 better at its end, which makes the J call doubtful. In germline, CDR1 is SGHRS, CDR2 YFSETQ. The CDR3 is made up of 14 amino acids. The CDR3: CASSETGLHNEQYF. Here the CDR3 DNA reads TGCGCCAGCAGCGAGACGGGACTACACAATGAGCAGTACTTC.

This clonotype was observed a few times. This may be a read error, as it is one base from a much larger clone. In nucleotides, the CDR3 is TGTACCACCAGCAGAGGAGAGGCAAACGAGCAGTACTTC. It encodes CTTSRGEANEQYF. The chain employs TRBV15 and TRBJ2-7; D is undetermined. The germline V gene has CDR1 LNHNV and CDR2 YYDKDF (reference sequence). The CDR3 sequence is 13 residues long.

A word on this clonotype: A much larger clone lies one base from this, so it may be a read error. The V call is TRBV20-1, the J call TRBJ2-1, with 11 bases fitting TRBD1. V was pared by 6 bases and J by 13 bases, with 14 bases of the junction left unmatched. Germline values: CDR1 DFQATT, CDR2 SNEGSKA (reference sequence). CDR3 length: 14 residues. CDR3 loop: CSAKDRGQLETQFF. In nucleotides, the CDR3 is TGCAGTGCAAAGGACAGGGGGCAATTGGAGACCCAGTTCTTC.

This clonotype was found many times. This chain links TRBV7-2 with TRBJ2-4, with D perhaps TRBD1 or TRBD2 (5 bases each). Per germline, CDR1 SGHTA and CDR2 FQGNSA. The V end lost 5 bases, the J end lost 5 bases, and 25 bases lay between the germline ends. The CDR3 has 18 amino acids. CDR3 residues: CASSLVAGRNFRENIQYF. The CDR3 region has the DNA TGTGCCAGCAGCCTTGTGGCAGGGAGAAATTTTCGGGAAAACATTCAGTACTTC.

This clonotype was detected ten times or more. The chain combines TRBV20-1 with TRBJ2-7; 7 positions agree with TRBD1. The CDR3 has 15 amino acids. Germline CDR1 is DFQATT and CDR2 is SNEGSKA (reference sequence). V was pared by 2 bases and J by 1 base, with 8 bases of the junction left unmatched. CDR3 amino acids: CSARNLQGKSYEQYF. CDR3 bases: TGCAGTGCTAGAAACTTACAGGGGAAATCCTACGAGCAGTACTTC.

This clonotype is a singleton in its sample. At one boundary the junction diverges from the germline segment, which might be a read error. The V call is TRBV7-2, the J call TRBJ2-4; D could derive from TRBD1 or TRBD2 (5 bases each). Germline lookup yields CDR1 SGHTA and CDR2 FQGNSA. The CDR3 extends over 14 amino acids. CDR3 sequence: CAGSRGLAKNIQYF. In DNA, the CDR3 is TGTGCCGGCAGTCGGGGCCTAGCCAAAAACATTCAGTACTTC.